This TCR beta chain was documented in a study of blood T cell repertoires in COVID-19. CDR1 and CDR2 (germline): KGHSH, LQKENI. The V end was cut by 1 base, the J end by 3 bases, with 18 bases between. CDR3 size: 18 residues. Profiling relied on immunoSEQ multiplex PCR, and the TCRdb table lists in-frame clones only, not all of them. This sample has roughly 200,000 clones, with more than 75% found just once. This sequence joins TRBV18 and TRBJ2-2; no firm D call. The sequence came from a woman in her forties with COVID-19, enrolled during active disease. Specimen: peripheral blood. The CDR3 protein is CASSPRSVAELYTGELFF. In DNA form, the CDR3 reads TGTGCCAGCTCACCACGGTCGGTGGCGGAGTTATACACCGGGGAGCTGTTTTTT. The whole variable domain, remainder taken from reference TRBV18 and TRBJ2-2, is NAGVMQNPRHLVRRRGQEARLRCSPMKGHSHVYWYRQLPEEGLKFMVYLQKENIIDESGMPKERFSAEFPKEGPSILRIQQVVRGDSAAYFCASSPRSVAELYTGELFFGEGSRLTVL.